This T cell receptor (beta chain) was identified in a study of response to subunit inactivated influenza vaccine. V was cut by 2 bases and J by 10 bases, with 18 bases left in between. The CDR3 runs to 15 residues. TCRdb re-analysed the RT-PCR reads in MiXCR, keeping a single row per CDR3 protein. The data hold some 550,000 distinct CDR3 sequences, with 20% to 25% observed a single time. This clonotype was counted at least ten times. These same data were also listed under a study on T cells expressing NK-cell markers. This second study says: The authors made TCR beta cDNA libraries by 5'RACE template switching. This switching added a universal primer site and UMIs.

The source material was CD4+ T cells sorted from PBMCs, sampled less than 13 days after vaccination. This receptor was taken from a man aged 50-59 years who received an inactivated influenza vaccine. The J gene is TRBJ2-1, the V gene TRBV12-3 or TRBV12-4, with D perhaps matching TRBD2 (5 bases). The CDR3 spells CASSLSGSTSLEQFF. The DNA of the CDR3 is TGTGCCAGCAGTTTAAGCGGCTCCACCTCCCTGGAGCAGTTCTTC.